This TCR beta chain was identified in a study of siplizumab effects on memory and regulatory T cells. Over a period of over five days at 37 degrees C, the mixed lymphocyte reaction cells were cocultured. Every sample had some 99,000 of its TCR templates assayed. Generated by immunoSEQ multiplex PCR, the TCRdb table keeps only in-frame clones and is missing some. The table has approximately 12,000 clones, roughly 43% seen once. Germline CDR1 and CDR2: PRHDT and FYEKMQ (reference sequence). V was trimmed by 1 base and J by 7 bases, leaving 10 bases between them. This CDR3 is built from 14 residues. Findings and limits, study-wide: Significant reduction of alloreactive sequences traceable to unstimulated CD4+ memory cells was observed with siplizumab. Reactions containing siplizumab showed mappable alloreactive CD4+ clones averaging 68.8% Treg-derived, versus about 27% in controls. Proliferating siplizumab-culture Tregs lacked confirmation of suppressive function.

Remarks on this clone: No antigen is known for it.

The sequencing input was CFSE-low (dividing) CD8+ T cells sorted from an allogeneic mixed lymphocyte reaction. The chain couples TRBV13 to TRBJ2-2, with a tentative D call TRBD2 (5 bases). The TCR originated in a human donor in good health; the cells came from an allogeneic mixed lymphocyte reaction. CDR3 sequence (DNA): TGTGCCAGCAGCTTAGTCTTGAGCGGCGGGGAGCTGTTTTTT. Protein product: CASSLVLSGGELFF.